This section outlines one T cell receptor beta chain sequence together with its context. Its antigen is still unknown. Qualities for individual bases were not recorded, and no much larger clone is one base off. Library preparation employed the immunoSEQ multiplex PCR assay. For the original study's pipeline: To diagnose cytomegalovirus status from the catalog of TCR beta chain sequences, a statistical classification framework was built. TCRdb's version of the immuneACCESS table is confined to in-frame rearrangements and falls short of the full clone set. An unresolved V gene accounts for under half of the shortfall where checked; the remainder is of unknown origin. V, J and clone size are taken as reported in that table, and D and trimming were inferred from the DNA itself. For this sample the table gives approximately 120,000 clones, of which more than 95% were detected only once. 1.7% of the sample is in the top ten clones.

Its CDR3 holds 16 amino acids, cysteine through phenylalanine. Only the CDR3 region is kept as DNA, spanning 48 bases read in frame from base 1. Sequences LGHNA (CDR1) and YSLEER (CDR2) are obtained from the germline V gene. V is cut by 0 bases and J by 0 bases, and the space between the germline ends is 10 bases. The donors were included in the validation cohort of approximately 130 subjects, a group kept apart from the roughly 700-subject first cohort. These data originate in a study of cytomegalovirus exposure and HLA in healthy donors (dated 2017 in TCRdb). Regarding the study in general: According to a later analysis, the roughly 120 validation repertoires were produced on the same platform as the roughly 720 repertoires of the first cohort. The aim of the study was to test whether cataloging public T cell receptors could identify signatures of past pathogen exposure. In addition to the first cohort of about 650 subjects, a separate validation cohort of around 110 different subjects was used. To predict cytomegalovirus infection status, the study brought together high-throughput TCR immunosequencing, statistical association of individual TCRs with disease status, and machine learning.

The study at large found these results: The authors suggested that the approach could potentially be extended to other disease states and immunological phenotypes. In a later analysis, TCRs clustered in the first cohort were found to also tend to co-occur in the approximately 120 validation repertoires, with 94% of cluster scores above 0. A later analysis had no HLA typing for the validation cohort, so co-occurrence there was scored across all 120 repertoires. Cytomegalovirus status was reported to be diagnosed by the classifier with high specificity and sensitivity in both the original and validation cohorts. Three of the identified cytomegalovirus-associated TCR beta chains were confirmed in vitro to be specific for cytomegalovirus antigens. Most TCR sequences were seen in very few donors, while some public TCRs were found in many individuals. The study gave a list of over 150 TCR beta chains associated with cytomegalovirus.

The TCR comes from a man younger than 30 in good health and CMV-seronegative. The chain was built from TRBV4-3 and TRBJ2-3, with TRBD1 as a weak D call on 6 bases. Sequenced sample: PBMCs. The nucleotides read TGCGCCAGCAGCCAAGATAGCGACAGGAGCACAGATACGCAGTATTTT. It codes for CASSQDSDRSTDTQYF.